One sample yielded the 4 T cell receptor beta chains listed below, sequenced in a study of cytomegalovirus exposure and HLA in healthy donors. PCR involved 60 Vbeta and 13 Jbeta primers. The table came from immunoSEQ multiplex PCR; TCRdb's copy has only in-frame clones and leaves some out. The sample contains about 100,000 clones, roughly three quarters of which appear only once. Sample: PBMCs. The receptors originated from a woman in her forties or fifties in good health and CMV-seropositive.

This chain joins TRBV27 and TRBJ2-7; the D is unclear. Trimming stripped 11 bases from V and 2 bases from J, with 10 bases between. CDR1 is MNHEY, CDR2 SMNVEV, per germline (reference sequence). This CDR3 region has 11 residues. The CDR3 DNA follows: TGTGCCTCCGGAGAGCCCTACGAGCAGTACTTC. Its translation is CASGEPYEQYF.

The chain employs TRBV14 and TRBJ1-2; possible D gene TRBD1, 5 bases. Germline-derived CDR1 and CDR2 are SGHDN and FVKESK. The V and J ends lost 4 bases and 6 bases respectively, with 12 bases between them. The CDR3 is 13 residues long. CDR3 protein: CASSPDGGNGYTF. CDR3 nucleotides: TGTGCCAGCAGCCCGGACGGGGGGAATGGCTACACCTTC.

The chain carries TRBV7-2 and TRBJ2-7, with a possible D match to TRBD1 (6 bases). The ends were cut back, 5 bases at V and 2 bases at J, with 13 bases in the middle. The CDR3 has 14 amino acids. From germline, CDR1 is SGHTA and CDR2 FQGNSA. CDR3 protein: CASSRDIQTYEQYF. The CDR3 nucleotides read TGTGCCAGCAGCCGGGACATCCAAACCTACGAGCAGTACTTC. Full variable domain (outside the CDR3, taken from reference TRBV7-2 and TRBJ2-7): GAGVSQSPSNKVTEKGKDVELRCDPISGHTALYWYRQSLGQGLEFLIYFQGNSAPDKSGLPSDRFSAERTGGSVSTLTIQRTQQEDSAVYLCASSRDIQTYEQYFGPGTRLTVT.

This chain joins TRBV10-2 and TRBJ2-5, with 8 nucleotides matching TRBD2. The germline V gene encodes CDR1 WSHSY and CDR2 SAAADI. J lost 7 bases, V lost 2 bases, and 9 bases had no gene match. The CDR3 loop spans 15 amino acids. This chain's CDR3 is CASSEPGLAWGTQYF. CDR3 bases: TGCGCCAGCAGTGAGCCCGGACTAGCTTGGGGGACCCAGTACTTC.